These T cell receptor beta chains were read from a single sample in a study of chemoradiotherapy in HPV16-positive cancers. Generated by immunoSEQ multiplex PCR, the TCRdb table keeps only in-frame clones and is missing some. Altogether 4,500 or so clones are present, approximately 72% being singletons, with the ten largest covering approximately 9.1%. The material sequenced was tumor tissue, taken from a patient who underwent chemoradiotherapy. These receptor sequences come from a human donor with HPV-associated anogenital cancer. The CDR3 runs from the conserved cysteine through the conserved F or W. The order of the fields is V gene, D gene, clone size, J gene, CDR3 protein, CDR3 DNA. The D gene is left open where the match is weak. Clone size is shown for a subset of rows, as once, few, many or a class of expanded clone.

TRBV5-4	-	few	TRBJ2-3	CASSYKGGTDTQYF	TGTGCCAGCAGCTACAAGGGTGGCACAGATACGCAGTATTTT
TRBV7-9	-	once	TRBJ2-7	CASSDRLTDQYF	TGTGCCAGCAGCGACCGTCTAACGGATCAGTACTTC
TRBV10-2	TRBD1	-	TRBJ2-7	CASSQITGGRGSYEQYF	TGCGCCAGCAGTCAGATAACAGGGGGCCGTGGCTCCTACGAGCAGTACTTC
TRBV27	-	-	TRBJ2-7	CASSLGPGYEQYF	TGTGCCAGCAGTTTAGGCCCCGGCTACGAGCAGTACTTC
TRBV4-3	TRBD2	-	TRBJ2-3	CASSQGLAGTDTQYF	TGCGCCAGCAGCCAAGGACTAGCGGGCACAGATACGCAGTATTTT
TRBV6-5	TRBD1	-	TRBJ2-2	CASRQGAHTGELFF	TGTGCCAGCAGGCAGGGGGCCCACACCGGGGAGCTGTTTTTT
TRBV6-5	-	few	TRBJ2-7	CASSSPGTAYEQYF	TGTGCCAGCAGTTCGCCCGGGACGGCCTACGAGCAGTACTTC
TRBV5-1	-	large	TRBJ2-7	CASSWDKPYEQYF	TGCGCCAGCAGCTGGGACAAACCTTACGAGCAGTACTTC
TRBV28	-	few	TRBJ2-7	CASVTGRRSSYEQYF	TGTGCCAGCGTAACTGGACGAAGGAGCTCCTACGAGCAGTACTTC
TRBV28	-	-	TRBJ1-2	CASSLWLELVRAGYTF	TGTGCCAGCAGTTTATGGTTGGAGCTTGTCCGTGCTGGCTACACCTTC
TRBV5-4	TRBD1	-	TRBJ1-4	CAIPAQGGEKLFF	TGTGCCATCCCGGCACAGGGGGGTGAAAAACTGTTTTTT
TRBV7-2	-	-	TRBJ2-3	CASSGFIGTDTQYF	TGTGCCAGCAGCGGTTTCATTGGCACAGATACGCAGTATTTT
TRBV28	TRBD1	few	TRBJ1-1	CASSAFSGGVKTEAFF	TGTGCCAGCAGTGCGTTTTCAGGGGGCGTGAAGACTGAAGCTTTCTTT
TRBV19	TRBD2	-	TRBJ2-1	CASIKMASGKGQFF	TGTGCCAGTATCAAGATGGCTAGCGGGAAGGGGCAGTTCTTC
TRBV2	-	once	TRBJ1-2	CASSEGWGSGYTF	TGTGCCAGCAGTGAAGGTTGGGGGTCTGGCTACACCTTC
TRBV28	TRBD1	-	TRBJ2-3	CASSLLVPGQLSTDTQYF	TGTGCCAGCAGTTTATTGGTCCCGGGACAGTTAAGCACAGATACGCAGTATTTT
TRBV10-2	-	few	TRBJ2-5	CATTRGTQETQYF	TGCGCCACTACCCGGGGGACACAAGAGACCCAGTACTTC
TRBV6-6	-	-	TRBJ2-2	CASMGPYTGELFF	TGTGCCAGCATGGGACCCTACACCGGGGAGCTGTTTTTT